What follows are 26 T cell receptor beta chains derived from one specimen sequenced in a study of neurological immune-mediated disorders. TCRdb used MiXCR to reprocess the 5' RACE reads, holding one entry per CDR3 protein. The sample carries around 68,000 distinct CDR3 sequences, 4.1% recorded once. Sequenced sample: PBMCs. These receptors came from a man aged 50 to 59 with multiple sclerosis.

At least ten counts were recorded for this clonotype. Here the CDR3 reads CASSQDLRVETQYF. CDR3 sequence (DNA): TGCGCCAGCAGCCAAGATTTAAGGGTAGAGACCCAGTACTTC. The rearrangement uses TRBV4-1 and TRBJ2-5; D unclear. Germline CDR1 reads MGHRA; CDR2 reads YSYEKL. Trimming left V 0 bases short and J 4 bases short, with 9 bases between. The length of the CDR3 is 14 residues.

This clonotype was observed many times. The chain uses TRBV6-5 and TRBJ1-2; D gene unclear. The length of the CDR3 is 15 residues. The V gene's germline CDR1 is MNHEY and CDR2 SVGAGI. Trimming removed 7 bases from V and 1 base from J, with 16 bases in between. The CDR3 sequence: CASKVMSRINYGYTF. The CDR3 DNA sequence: TGTGCCAGCAAAGTTATGTCCCGAATTAACTATGGCTACACCTTC.

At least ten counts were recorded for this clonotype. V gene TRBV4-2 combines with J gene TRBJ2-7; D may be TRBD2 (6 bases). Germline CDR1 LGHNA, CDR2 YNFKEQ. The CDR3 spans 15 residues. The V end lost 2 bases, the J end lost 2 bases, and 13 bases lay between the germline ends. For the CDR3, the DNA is TGTGCCAGCAGCCAATTTTGGGGGGAAGCCTACGAGCAGTACTTC. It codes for CASSQFWGEAYEQYF.

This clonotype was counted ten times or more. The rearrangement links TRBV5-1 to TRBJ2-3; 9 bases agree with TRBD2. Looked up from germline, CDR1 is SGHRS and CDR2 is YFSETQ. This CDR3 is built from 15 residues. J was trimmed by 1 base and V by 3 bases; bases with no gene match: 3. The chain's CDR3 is CASSSRLAGTDTQYF. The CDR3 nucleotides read TGCGCCAGCAGCTCCAGACTAGCGGGCACAGATACGCAGTATTTT.

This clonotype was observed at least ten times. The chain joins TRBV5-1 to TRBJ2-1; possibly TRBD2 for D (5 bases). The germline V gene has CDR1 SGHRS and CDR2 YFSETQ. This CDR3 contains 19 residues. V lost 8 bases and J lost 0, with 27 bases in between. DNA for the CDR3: TGCGCCAGTAGTTACAACTATCCGGGTCCGGGGAGCTCCTACAATGAGCAGTTCTTC. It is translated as CASSYNYPGPGSSYNEQFF.

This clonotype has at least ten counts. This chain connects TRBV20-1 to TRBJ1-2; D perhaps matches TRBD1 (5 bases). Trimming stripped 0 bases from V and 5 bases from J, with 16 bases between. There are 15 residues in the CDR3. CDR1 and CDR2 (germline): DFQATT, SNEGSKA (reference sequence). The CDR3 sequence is CSARDLRGGRYGYTF. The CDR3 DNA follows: TGCAGTGCTAGAGATCTTCGTGGGGGGAGGTATGGCTACACCTTC.

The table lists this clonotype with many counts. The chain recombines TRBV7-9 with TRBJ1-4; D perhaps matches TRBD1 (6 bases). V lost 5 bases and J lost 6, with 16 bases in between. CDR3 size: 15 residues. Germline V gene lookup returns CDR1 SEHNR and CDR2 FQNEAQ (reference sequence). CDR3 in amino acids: CASSQKFGGDEKLFF. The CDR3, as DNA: TGTGCCAGCAGCCAAAAGTTTGGGGGCGATGAAAAACTGTTTTTT.

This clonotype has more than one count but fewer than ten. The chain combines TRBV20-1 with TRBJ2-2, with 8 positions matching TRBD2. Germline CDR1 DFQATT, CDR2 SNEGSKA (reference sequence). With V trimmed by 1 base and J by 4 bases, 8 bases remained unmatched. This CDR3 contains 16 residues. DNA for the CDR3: TGCAGTGCTAGAGGCGACGGGGGGGCAAGCACCGGGGAGCTGTTTTTT. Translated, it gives CSARGDGGASTGELFF.

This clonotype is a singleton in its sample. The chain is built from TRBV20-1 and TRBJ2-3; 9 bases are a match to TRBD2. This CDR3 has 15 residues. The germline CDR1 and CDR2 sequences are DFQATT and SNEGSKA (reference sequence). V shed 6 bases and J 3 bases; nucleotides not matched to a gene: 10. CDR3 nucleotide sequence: TGCAGTGCGCGGACCGGGACTAGCAGGACAGATACGCAGTATTTT. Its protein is CSARTGTSRTDTQYF.

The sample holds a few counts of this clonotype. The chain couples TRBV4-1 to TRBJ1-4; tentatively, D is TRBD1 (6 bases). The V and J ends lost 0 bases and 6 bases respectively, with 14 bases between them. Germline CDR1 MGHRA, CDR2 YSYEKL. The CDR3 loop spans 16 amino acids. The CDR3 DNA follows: TGCGCCAGCAGCCAAGATTATGTTGGGGGCGATGAAAAACTGTTTTTT. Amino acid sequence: CASSQDYVGGDEKLFF.

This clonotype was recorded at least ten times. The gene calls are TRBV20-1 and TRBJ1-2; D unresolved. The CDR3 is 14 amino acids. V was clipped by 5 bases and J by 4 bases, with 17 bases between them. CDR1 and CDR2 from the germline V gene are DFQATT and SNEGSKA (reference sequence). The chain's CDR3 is CSASDTALGYGYTF. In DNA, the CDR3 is TGCAGTGCTTCCGACACCGCCCTTGGCTATGGCTACACCTTC.

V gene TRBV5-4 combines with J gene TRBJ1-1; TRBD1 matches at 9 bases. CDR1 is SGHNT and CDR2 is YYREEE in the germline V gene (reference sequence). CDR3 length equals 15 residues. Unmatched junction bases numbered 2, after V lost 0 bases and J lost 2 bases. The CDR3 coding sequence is TGTGCCAGCAGCTTGGGGACAGGGGTAAACACTGAAGCTTTCTTT. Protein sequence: CASSLGTGVNTEAFF.

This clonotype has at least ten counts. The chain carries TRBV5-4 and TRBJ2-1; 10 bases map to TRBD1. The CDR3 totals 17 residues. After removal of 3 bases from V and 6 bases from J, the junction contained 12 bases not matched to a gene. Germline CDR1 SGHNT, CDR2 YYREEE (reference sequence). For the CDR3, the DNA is TGTGCCAGCAGCTCTTACCCCGGGACAGGGGTACGCAATGAGCAGTTCTTC. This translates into CASSSYPGTGVRNEQFF.

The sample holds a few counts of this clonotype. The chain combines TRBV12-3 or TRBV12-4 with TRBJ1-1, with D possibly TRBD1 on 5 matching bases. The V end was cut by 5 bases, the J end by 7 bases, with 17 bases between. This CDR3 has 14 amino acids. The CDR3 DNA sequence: TGTGCCAGCAGTCCAAACCCCAGGGCGCTTGAAGCTTTCTTT. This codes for CASSPNPRALEAFF.

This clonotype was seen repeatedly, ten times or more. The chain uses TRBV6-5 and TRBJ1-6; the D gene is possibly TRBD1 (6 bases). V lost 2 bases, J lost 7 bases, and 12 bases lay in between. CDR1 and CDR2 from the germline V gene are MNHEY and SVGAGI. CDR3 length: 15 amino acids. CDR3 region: CASSYGGFQNSPLHF. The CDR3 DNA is TGTGCCAGCAGTTACGGGGGCTTCCAAAATTCACCCCTCCACTTT.

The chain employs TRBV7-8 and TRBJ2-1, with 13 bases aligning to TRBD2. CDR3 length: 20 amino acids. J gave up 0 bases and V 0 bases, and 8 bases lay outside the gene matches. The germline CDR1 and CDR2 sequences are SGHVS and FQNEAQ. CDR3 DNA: TGTGCCAGCAGCTTAGCAAGACTAGCGGGGGGCCGCAGCTCCTACAATGAGCAGTTCTTC. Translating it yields CASSLARLAGGRSSYNEQFF.

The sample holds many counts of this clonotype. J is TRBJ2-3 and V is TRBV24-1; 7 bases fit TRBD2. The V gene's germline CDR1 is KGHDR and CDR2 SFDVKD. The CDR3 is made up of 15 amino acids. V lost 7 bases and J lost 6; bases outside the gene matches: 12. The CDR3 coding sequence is TGTGCCACCAGCTCAGGGACTGCGGGGGTGGATACGCAGTATTTT. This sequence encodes CATSSGTAGVDTQYF.

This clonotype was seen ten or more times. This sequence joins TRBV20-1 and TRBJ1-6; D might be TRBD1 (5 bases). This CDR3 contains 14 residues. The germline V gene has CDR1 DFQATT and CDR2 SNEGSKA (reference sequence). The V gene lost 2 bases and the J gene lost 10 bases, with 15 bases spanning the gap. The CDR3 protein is CSARIGRGGSPLHF. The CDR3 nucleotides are TGCAGTGCTAGAATCGGAAGGGGTGGCTCACCCCTCCACTTT.

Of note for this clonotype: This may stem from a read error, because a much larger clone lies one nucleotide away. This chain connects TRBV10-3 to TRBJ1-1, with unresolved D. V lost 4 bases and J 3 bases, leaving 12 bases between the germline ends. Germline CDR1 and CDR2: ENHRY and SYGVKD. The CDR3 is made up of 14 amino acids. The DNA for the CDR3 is TGTGCCATCAGTGGGGGAAAGGGTGACACTGAAGCTTTCTTT. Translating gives CAISGGKGDTEAFF.

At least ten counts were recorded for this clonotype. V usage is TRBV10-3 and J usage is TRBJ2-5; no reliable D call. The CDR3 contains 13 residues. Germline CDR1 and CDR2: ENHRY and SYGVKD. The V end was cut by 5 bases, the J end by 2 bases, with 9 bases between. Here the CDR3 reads CAISFSIQETQYF. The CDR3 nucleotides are TGTGCCATCAGTTTTTCTATTCAAGAGACCCAGTACTTC.

The CDR3 region is CASSLSGPSNQPQHF. CDR3 nucleotides: TGTGCCAGCAGTTTATCCGGACCTAGCAATCAGCCCCAGCATTTT. The chain employs TRBV28 and TRBJ1-5; no clear D. Trimming took 1 base from V and 0 from J, leaving 7 bases between them. The CDR3 extends over 15 amino acids. CDR1 and CDR2 (germline): MDHEN, SYDVKM.

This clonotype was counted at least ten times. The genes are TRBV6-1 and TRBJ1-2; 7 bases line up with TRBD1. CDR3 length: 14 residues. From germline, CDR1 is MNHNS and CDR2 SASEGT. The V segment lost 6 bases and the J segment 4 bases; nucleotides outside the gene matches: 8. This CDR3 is CASSEGQNIYGYTF. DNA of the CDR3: TGTGCCAGCAGCGAGGGACAGAATATCTATGGCTACACCTTC.

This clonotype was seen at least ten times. The CDR3 spells CATSRGGYVEKLFF. The CDR3 DNA follows: TGTGCCACCAGCAGAGGGGGATATGTTGAAAAACTGTTTTTT. This sequence joins TRBV15 and TRBJ1-4; no firm D call. CDR3 length: 14 amino acids. Germline lookup yields CDR1 LNHNV and CDR2 YYDKDF (reference sequence). V shed 1 base and J shed 7 bases, with 10 bases lying between them.

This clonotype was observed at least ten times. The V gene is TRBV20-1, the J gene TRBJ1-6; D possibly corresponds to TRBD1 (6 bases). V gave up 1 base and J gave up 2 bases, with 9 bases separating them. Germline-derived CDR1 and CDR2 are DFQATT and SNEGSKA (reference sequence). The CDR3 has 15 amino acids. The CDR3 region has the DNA TGCAGTGCTAGAGTGGGGGGGCCCTATAATTCACCCCTCCACTTT. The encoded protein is CSARVGGPYNSPLHF.

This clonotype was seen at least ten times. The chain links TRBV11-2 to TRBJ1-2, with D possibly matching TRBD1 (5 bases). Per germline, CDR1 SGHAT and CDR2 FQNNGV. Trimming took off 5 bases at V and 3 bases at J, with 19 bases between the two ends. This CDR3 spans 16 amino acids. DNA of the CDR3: TGTGCCAGCAGCCCCCCTTTGAGGGGATCGGACTATGGCTACACCTTC. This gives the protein CASSPPLRGSDYGYTF.

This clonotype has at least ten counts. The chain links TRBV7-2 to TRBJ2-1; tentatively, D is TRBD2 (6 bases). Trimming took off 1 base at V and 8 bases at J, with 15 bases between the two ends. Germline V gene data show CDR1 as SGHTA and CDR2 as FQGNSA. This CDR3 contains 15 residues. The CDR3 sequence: CASSLGATSLDEQFF. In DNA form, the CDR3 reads TGTGCCAGCAGCTTAGGGGCGACTAGTCTGGATGAGCAGTTCTTC.